This T cell receptor beta chain comes out of a study of human versus mouse CDR3 diversity and MHC coevolution. The study's findings and limits: Among all groups, most of the three human donors showed least clonal inequality.

This table comes from immunoSEQ multiplex PCR, and its TCRdb copy is limited to in-frame clones, with some not included. The sample has around 59,000 clones, 85% to 95% seen once. Points on this clone: The antigen is not known.

The sample comprised naive CD4+ T cells from blood. The subset denotes: CD45RO-negative CD62L-positive naive CD4 T cells. The origin of this receptor is a person in their sixties or seventies in good health.

The chain's CDR3 is CASGSGSGPREQFF. The CDR3 DNA is TGTGCCAGCGGCAGCGGGAGTGGCCCCCGGGAGCAGTTCTTC. The chain combines TRBV9 with TRBJ2-1; TRBD2 matches at 8 bases. The CDR3 is 14 amino acids. The V and J ends lost 7 bases and 10 bases, in that order; junction bases with no gene match: 13. Germline V gene data show CDR1 as SGDLS and CDR2 as YYNGEE.